Listed below are T cell receptor beta chains from one sample, sequenced in a study of blood T cells in healthy people across ages. TCRdb itself ran the 5' RACE reads through MiXCR, one entry per CDR3 protein. The sample lists 450,000 to 600,000 distinct CDR3 sequences, approximately 26% occurring once. The same specimen was also included in a second study, on T cells of mothers and their children.

The sequenced sample was blood. The source is a boy between 2 and 10 years old in good health. Each CDR3 is given with its conserved first and last residue. A D gene is named only where the DNA matches it firmly. Expanded clones get a size class; other rows say once, few or many, or leave the size out.

clone_size j_call d_call v_call cdr3_aa cdr3_nt
. TRBJ2-5 . TRBV29-1 CSDARGGRQETQYF TGCAGCGACGCGAGGGGGGGGCGGCAAGAGACCCAGTACTTC
few TRBJ1-2 . TRBV27 CASSLLGRVNGYTF TGTGCCAGCAGTTTACTCGGCAGGGTGAACGGCTACACCTTC
. TRBJ1-2 TRBD1 TRBV6-1 CASSRGRGLPYGYTF TGTGCCAGCAGTCGCGGCAGGGGGCTCCCTTATGGCTACACCTTC
. TRBJ1-1 . TRBV12-3/TRBV12-4 CASSTRGSEAFF TGTGCCAGCAGTACCAGGGGCTCTGAAGCTTTCTTT
many TRBJ2-1 . TRBV10-3 CAISGRDSTYNEQFF TGTGCCATCAGTGGCCGGGATTCGACCTACAATGAGCAGTTCTTC
. TRBJ1-2 . TRBV2 CASSNLPGGGYGYTF TGTGCCAGCAGTAACCTCCCGGGGGGCGGCTATGGCTACACCTTC
few TRBJ1-2 . TRBV3-1 CASSQRESGYTF TGTGCCAGCAGCCAACGGGAGAGTGGCTACACCTTC
. TRBJ2-1 TRBD2 TRBV2 CASSGGSGDEQFF TGTGCCAGCAGTGGAGGTAGCGGGGATGAGCAGTTCTTC
. TRBJ2-5 TRBD2 TRBV29-1 CSVSGLAGVYQETQYF TGCAGCGTATCAGGACTAGCGGGGGTATACCAAGAGACCCAGTACTTC
. TRBJ2-7 TRBD1 TRBV7-2 CASSLATDRVTEQYF TGTGCCAGCAGCTTGGCGACGGACAGGGTAACCGAGCAGTACTTC
few TRBJ2-1 . TRBV15 CATSRDLGEQFF TGTGCCACCAGCAGAGATCTGGGTGAGCAGTTCTTC
few TRBJ2-3 . TRBV2 CASSEIGRPSTDTQYF TGTGCCAGCAGTGAAATCGGTAGGCCTAGCACAGATACGCAGTATTTT
many TRBJ2-7 TRBD1 TRBV6-2/TRBV6-3 CASRGDRSYLYEQYF TGTGCCAGCAGGGGGGACAGATCCTACTTATACGAGCAGTACTTC
few TRBJ2-5 TRBD2 TRBV20-1 CSARTSGSQETQYF TGCAGTGCAAGGACTAGCGGGAGTCAAGAGACCCAGTACTTC
. TRBJ2-7 . TRBV5-1 CASSLEPPSEQYF TGCGCCAGCAGCTTGGAACCCCCCTCTGAGCAGTACTTC
. TRBJ1-4 TRBD1 TRBV12-3/TRBV12-4 CASSAGHRGNEKLFF TGTGCCAGCAGTGCCGGACACAGGGGTAATGAAAAACTGTTTTTT
many TRBJ1-1 . TRBV5-4 CASSWGTEAFF TGTGCCAGCAGCTGGGGGACTGAAGCTTTCTTT
. TRBJ2-5 TRBD1 TRBV20-1 CSAVPGQLQETQYF TGCAGTGCCGTCCCGGGACAGCTCCAAGAGACCCAGTACTTC
few TRBJ2-5 TRBD2 TRBV6-5 CASSPSGGIQETQYF TGTGCCAGCAGTCCTAGCGGGGGGATCCAAGAGACCCAGTACTTC
few TRBJ1-3 . TRBV12-3/TRBV12-4 CASSLEGGQSNTIYF TGTGCCAGCAGTTTAGAAGGAGGACAGTCAAACACCATATATTTT
few TRBJ2-7 . TRBV11-1 CASSTGTPYEQYF TGTGCCAGCAGTACAGGGACCCCCTACGAGCAGTACTTC
. TRBJ2-6 . TRBV7-9 CASSLGAPSGANVLTF TGTGCCAGCAGCTTAGGGGCCCCCTCTGGGGCCAACGTCCTGACTTTC
. TRBJ1-2 . TRBV30 CAWSSIRDPGNYGYTF TGTGCCTGGAGCTCCATACGGGATCCTGGCAACTATGGCTACACCTTC
. TRBJ1-3 . TRBV7-9 CASSLAQASGNTIYF TGTGCCAGCAGCTTAGCCCAGGCCTCTGGAAACACCATATATTTT
. TRBJ2-5 TRBD2 TRBV12-3/TRBV12-4 CASSIAGVGETQYF TGTGCCAGCAGTATAGCGGGAGTTGGGGAGACCCAGTACTTC
. TRBJ2-7 . TRBV20-1 CSASDSGDEQYF TGCAGTGCTAGCGACAGCGGAGACGAGCAGTACTTC
. TRBJ2-1 TRBD2 TRBV10-3 CATVPSGGYNEQFF TGTGCCACCGTTCCTAGCGGGGGTTACAATGAGCAGTTCTTC
. TRBJ2-3 TRBD2 TRBV20-1 CSALPGLSTDTQYF TGCAGTGCGCTCCCGGGACTATCCACAGATACGCAGTATTTT
few TRBJ2-1 TRBD2 TRBV30 CAWKSLAGGYNEQFF TGTGCCTGGAAGAGTCTAGCGGGAGGTTACAATGAGCAGTTCTTC
few TRBJ1-2 . TRBV6-5 CASSSAGGGYGYTF TGTGCCAGCAGCTCCGCTGGGGGCGGCTATGGCTACACCTTC
few TRBJ2-5 . TRBV7-7 CASGAETQYF TGTGCTAGCGGCGCAGAGACCCAGTACTTC
. TRBJ2-2 TRBD1 TRBV4-1 CASSHPGTGRAGVLFF TGCGCCAGCAGCCATCCAGGGACAGGTCGGGCCGGGGTGCTGTTTTTT
. TRBJ1-5 TRBD1 TRBV10-2 CASSEGTGFSNQPQHF TGCGCCAGCAGTGAGGGGACAGGGTTTAGCAATCAGCCCCAGCATTTT
. TRBJ2-1 . TRBV29-1 CSVDGKRDEQFF TGCAGCGTTGACGGCAAGCGCGATGAGCAGTTCTTC
few TRBJ2-5 . TRBV13 CASSLGRRQETQYF TGTGCCAGCAGCTTAGGTCGTCGGCAAGAGACCCAGTACTTC
many TRBJ1-2 TRBD1 TRBV4-2 CASSQDPGTGGYGYTF TGTGCCAGCAGCCAAGATCCCGGGACAGGGGGCTATGGCTACACCTTC
. TRBJ1-4 TRBD1 TRBV7-9 CASSSDRENEKLFF TGTGCCAGCAGCTCGGACAGGGAGAATGAAAAACTGTTTTTT
few TRBJ2-1 . TRBV2 CASTDSLYNEQFF TGTGCCAGCACCGACTCCCTCTACAATGAGCAGTTCTTC
once TRBJ2-1 . TRBV6-2/TRBV6-3 CASSFEEGYNERFF TGTGCCAGCAGCTTCGAAGAGGGGTACAATGAGCGGTTCTTC
few TRBJ2-3 . TRBV29-1 CSAMGAPSTDTQYF TGCAGCGCGATGGGGGCCCCGAGCACAGATACGCAGTATTTT
. TRBJ1-2 . TRBV4-3 CASSQVGGADGYTF TGCGCCAGCAGCCAAGTAGGAGGGGCCGATGGCTACACCTTC
. TRBJ2-5 TRBD2 TRBV10-3 CAIGSTSGGGETQYF TGTGCCATCGGCTCGACTAGCGGGGGAGGAGAGACCCAGTACTTC
. TRBJ2-7 . TRBV2 CASSSDVGTKISSYGQYF TGTGCCAGCAGTAGTGACGTTGGGACAAAGATCAGCTCCTACGGGCAGTACTTC
. TRBJ1-2 . TRBV28 CASRPTGVYGYTF TGTGCCAGCAGGCCAACCGGGGTCTATGGCTACACCTTC
few TRBJ1-3 . TRBV20-1 CSAKVGSGTIYF TGCAGTGCTAAGGTCGGGAGCGGCACCATATATTTT
. TRBJ2-7 TRBD1 TRBV9 CASSGQGNEQYF TGTGCCAGCAGCGGACAGGGTAACGAGCAGTACTTC
few TRBJ2-7 . TRBV7-6 CASSRGTVRGDEQYF TGTGCCAGCAGCCGAGGGACAGTGCGGGGCGACGAGCAGTACTTC
. TRBJ2-7 TRBD2 TRBV12-3/TRBV12-4 CAIGGSGGANEQYF TGTGCCATTGGGGGTAGCGGGGGGGCCAACGAGCAGTACTTC
few TRBJ1-2 . TRBV25-1 CASSVPQGFYTF TGTGCCAGCAGTGTCCCTCAGGGATTCTACACCTTC
. TRBJ2-7 TRBD1 TRBV4-1 CASSQATGGGYEQYF TGCGCCAGCAGCCAAGCTACAGGGGGCGGGTACGAGCAGTACTTC
. TRBJ1-5 . TRBV7-9 CASAGTSNQPQHF TGTGCCAGCGCAGGGACAAGCAATCAGCCCCAGCATTTT
. TRBJ2-1 TRBD1 TRBV24-1 CATSAGDRDYNEQFF TGTGCCACCAGTGCAGGGGACAGGGACTACAATGAGCAGTTCTTC
. TRBJ1-5 . TRBV12-3/TRBV12-4 CASSLGQVNQPQHF TGTGCCAGCAGTTTAGGGCAGGTCAATCAGCCCCAGCATTTT
. TRBJ2-3 . TRBV29-1 CSSGQGRVADTQYF TGCAGCTCGGGGCAGGGGCGCGTTGCAGATACGCAGTATTTT
few TRBJ2-7 . TRBV20-1 CSASPGLVEYF TGCAGTGCTAGCCCTGGGTTGGTGGAGTACTTC